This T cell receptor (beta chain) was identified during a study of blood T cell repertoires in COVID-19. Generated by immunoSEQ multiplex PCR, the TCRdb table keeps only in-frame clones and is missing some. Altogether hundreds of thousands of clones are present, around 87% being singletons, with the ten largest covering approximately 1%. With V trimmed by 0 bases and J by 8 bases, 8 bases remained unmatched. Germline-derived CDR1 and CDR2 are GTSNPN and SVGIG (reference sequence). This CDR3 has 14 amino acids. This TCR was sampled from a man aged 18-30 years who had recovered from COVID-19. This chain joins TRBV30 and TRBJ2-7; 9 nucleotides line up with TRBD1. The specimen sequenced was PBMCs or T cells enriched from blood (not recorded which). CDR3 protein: CAWSVQGAESKQYF. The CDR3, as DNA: TGTGCCTGGAGTGTACAGGGGGCGGAATCGAAGCAGTACTTC.